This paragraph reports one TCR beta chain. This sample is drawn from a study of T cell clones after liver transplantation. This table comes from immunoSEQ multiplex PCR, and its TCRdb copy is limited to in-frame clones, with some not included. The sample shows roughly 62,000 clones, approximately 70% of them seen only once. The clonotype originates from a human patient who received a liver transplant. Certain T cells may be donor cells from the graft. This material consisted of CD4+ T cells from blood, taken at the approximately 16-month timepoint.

As DNA, the CDR3 is TGTGCCAGTACCGGGACAGGGGGCCGAGGGACAGATACGCAGTATTTT. Translation gives CASTGTGGRGTDTQYF. The J gene is TRBJ2-3, the V gene TRBV5-8, with 12 bases matching TRBD1. J lost 3 bases, V lost 8 bases, and 10 bases had no gene match. Germline assignment: CDR1 SGHTS and CDR2 YDEGEE. The CDR3 covers 16 residues.